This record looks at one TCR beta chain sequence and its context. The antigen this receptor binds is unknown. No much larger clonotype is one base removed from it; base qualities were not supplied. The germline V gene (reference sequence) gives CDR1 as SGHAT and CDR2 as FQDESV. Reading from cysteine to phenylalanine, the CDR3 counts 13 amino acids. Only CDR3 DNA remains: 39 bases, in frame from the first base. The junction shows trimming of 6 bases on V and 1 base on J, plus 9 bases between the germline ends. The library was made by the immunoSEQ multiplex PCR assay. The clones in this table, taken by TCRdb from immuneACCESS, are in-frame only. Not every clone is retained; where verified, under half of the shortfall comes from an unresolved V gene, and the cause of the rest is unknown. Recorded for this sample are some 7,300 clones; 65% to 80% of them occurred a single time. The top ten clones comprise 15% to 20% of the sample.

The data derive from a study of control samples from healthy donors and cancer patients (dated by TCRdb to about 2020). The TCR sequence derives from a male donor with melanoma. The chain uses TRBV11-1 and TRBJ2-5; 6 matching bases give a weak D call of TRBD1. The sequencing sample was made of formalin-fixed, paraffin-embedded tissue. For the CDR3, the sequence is CASRSDSQETQYF. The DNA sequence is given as TGTGCCAGCAGGTCGGACAGCCAAGAGACCCAGTACTTC.